The clone carrying this T cell receptor (beta chain) was found many times. As yet, its antigen is unknown. This entry is derived from a study of T-cell reconstitution after alpha-beta-depleted transplantation in children. General observations from the study: Hyperexpanded clones declined; after one year, newly produced T cells mostly supplied diversity.

Trimming stripped 5 bases from V and 4 bases from J, with 15 bases between. The CDR3 runs to 15 residues. Germline V gene data show CDR1 as MNHNS and CDR2 as SASEGT. Unique molecular identifiers tagged the TCRbeta library. In TCRdb, the PCR reads were re-called with MiXCR into one record per CDR3 protein. This sample yields approximately 500,000 distinct CDR3 sequences, of which roughly 10% are seen a single time; approximately 2% belongs to the top ten. The sequencing used PBMCs, collected before TCRalphabeta/CD19-depleted stem cell transplant. The receptor was isolated from a child younger than 10 with inherited bone marrow failure, due to receive a stem cell transplant. The chain employs TRBV6-1 and TRBJ2-1; D might be TRBD1 (6 bases). The CDR3 region is CASSLRGSAYNEQFF. The CDR3 coding sequence is TGTGCCAGCAGTCTGAGGGGGAGTGCGTACAATGAGCAGTTCTTC.